This T cell receptor (beta chain) was sequenced for a study of Graves' ophthalmopathy and Graves' hyperthyroidism. Aged 18 to 65, hyperthyroidism patients had been newly diagnosed, with under 2 months' duration. Physicians reached a diagnosis by relying on clinical symptoms, serum thyroxine, TRAb, thyroid ultrasound and orbital computed tomography. Findings of the study overall: Thyroid clonotypes that were expanded above 0.001 frequency mostly also appeared in blood.

Amplification from RNA transcripts yielded the TCR beta CDR3 regions. After a first-round RT-PCR with HTBI primers, a second-round multiplex PCR was run. TCRdb itself ran the multiplex PCR reads through MiXCR, one entry per CDR3 protein. This sample has roughly 400,000 distinct CDR3 sequences; roughly 15% occur once, and the top ten carry 2.4%. The CDR3 extends over 16 amino acids. Trimming cost V 6 bases and J 3 bases, with 15 bases left between them. CDR1 is MDHEN, CDR2 SYDVKM, per germline. This clonotype was recorded at least ten times. Its antigen is undetermined. Material: peripheral blood. This sequence originates from an adult woman with stable Graves' hyperthyroidism. The chain uses TRBV28 and TRBJ1-6; possibly TRBD1 for D (5 bases). CDR3: CASRHVGLSYNSPLHF. In DNA, the CDR3 is TGTGCCAGCAGACACGTGGGGCTAAGCTATAATTCACCCCTCCACTTT. Combining the CDR3 with reference TRBV28 and TRBJ1-6 gives the whole variable domain DVKVTQSSRYLVKRTGEKVFLECVQDMDHENMFWYRQDPGLGLRLIYFSYDVKMKEKGDIPEGYSVSREKKERFSLILESASTNQTSMYLCASRHVGLSYNSPLHFGNGTRLTVT.